These T cell receptor beta chains were read from a single sample in a study of CD8+ T cells in alopecia areata. The method was immunoSEQ multiplex PCR; TCRdb's version includes in-frame clones alone and lacks a portion of them. The sample consists of roughly 200,000 clones, around 63% of them appearing once. The sample consisted of CD4+ T cells sorted from blood, taken at week 0. The receptor source for this set is a human donor with alopecia areata. Both conserved end residues are part of each CDR3. A D gene is named only where the DNA matches it firmly. Not every row has a clone size; where given, it reads once, few, many or a size class.

>TRBJ2-7|-|TRBV4-3|TRBD1
TGCGCCAGCAGCCAAGTTTTCCGGGACAGTTCTTACGAGCAGTACTTC
CASSQVFRDSSYEQYF
>TRBJ2-5|-|TRBV6-5|-
TGTGCCAGCAGTCCAGGGAAAGGGGAGACCCAGTACTTC
CASSPGKGETQYF
>TRBJ2-1|-|TRBV7-3|-
TGTGCCAGCAGCTTAGGACAGGGACTAGGTGAGCAGTTCTTC
CASSLGQGLGEQFF
>TRBJ2-1|-|TRBV5-1|TRBD2
TGCGCCAGCAGCCCCGGGCTAGCGGGGTTTTACAATGAGCAGTTCTTC
CASSPGLAGFYNEQFF
>TRBJ2-3|-|TRBV30|-
TGTGCCTGGAGTGTATTGGCAGACACAGATACGCAGTATTTT
CAWSVLADTDTQYF
>TRBJ1-4|-|TRBV28|-
TGCGTAACTCGGCATCCTAATGAAAAACTGTTTTTT
CVTRHPNEKLFF
>TRBJ2-7|-|TRBV5-1|TRBD1
TGCGCCAGCAGCTCACATCGACAGGGCCTCTCCTACGAGCAGTACTTC
CASSSHRQGLSYEQYF
>TRBJ2-1|-|TRBV9|-
TGTGCCAGCAGCGTAGAGGCTAGATTCTACAATGAGCAGTTCTTC
CASSVEARFYNEQFF
>TRBJ2-7|-|TRBV29-1|TRBD2
TGCAGCGTTACGCTTAGCGGGGGCGGACTCTACGAGCAGTACTTC
CSVTLSGGGLYEQYF
>TRBJ2-7|-|TRBV29-1|-
TGCAGCGTTGTAGCCCGGACAGCCACCCGGAGCTACGAGCAGTACTTC
CSVVARTATRSYEQYF
>TRBJ2-1|-|TRBV29-1|TRBD1
TGCAGCGCTGAGCCTCCGGGACAGGGTTCAAGCGAGCAGTTCTTC
CSAEPPGQGSSEQFF
>TRBJ2-3|-|TRBV30|-
TGTGCCTGGGGGCGTTACCGGGACGGCGCAACAGATACGCAGTATTTT
CAWGRYRDGATDTQYF
>TRBJ2-1|-|TRBV2|TRBD2
TGTGCCAGCAGTGTGTTCGGACTAGCGGTGCAGTTCTTC
CASSVFGLAVQFF
>TRBJ2-1|-|TRBV5-1|TRBD2
TGCGCCAGCAGCCCCGACTTACGGACTAGGAGCAATGAGCAGTTCTTC
CASSPDLRTRSNEQFF
>TRBJ2-3|-|TRBV4-1|-
TGCGCCAGCAGCCAAGAAACGCGCACAGATACGCAGTATTTT
CASSQETRTDTQYF
>TRBJ1-6|-|TRBV19|-
TGTGCCAGTAGTATCGACAGTCCGAGCTCCTATAATTCACCCCTCCACTTT
CASSIDSPSSYNSPLHF
>TRBJ1-6|-|TRBV29-1|-
TGCAGCGTTGCCCAGTCTCTAGATTCACCCCTCCACTTT
CSVAQSLDSPLHF
>TRBJ2-2|-|TRBV7-2|-
TGTGCCAGCAGCTTAGTTCGTGACACCGGGGAGCTGTTTTTT
CASSLVRDTGELFF
>TRBJ2-7|few|TRBV4-3|-
TGCGCCAGCAGCCAAGAACATTCCCCAGGGTACGAGCAGTACTTC
CASSQEHSPGYEQYF
>TRBJ1-5|-|TRBV4-3|-
TGCGCCAGCAGCCAAGAACGCTTTCAGCCCCAGCATTTT
CASSQERFQPQHF
>TRBJ1-2|-|TRBV14|TRBD1
TGTGCCAGCAGCCAAGAGACAGGGAAGATTGGTGGCTACACCTTC
CASSQETGKIGGYTF
>TRBJ2-3|few|TRBV6-5|-
TGTGCCAGCAAGGCAGGTACAGATACGCAGTATTTT
CASKAGTDTQYF
>TRBJ1-1|-|TRBV18|-
TGTGCCAGCTCCCCGCTTTGGAGTAGTGGCCAGAGTACCGAAGCTTTCTTT
CASSPLWSSGQSTEAFF
>TRBJ2-7|-|TRBV30|-
TGTGCCTGGGGTCGATTGGGCGAGCAGTACTTC
CAWGRLGEQYF
>TRBJ1-2|-|TRBV4-1|-
TGCGCCAGCAGCCAAGATAACTCGGGGGACTATGGCTACACCTTC
CASSQDNSGDYGYTF
>TRBJ1-1|few|TRBV29-1|-
TGCAGCGTTGGTACTACGGCTGAAGCTTTCTTT
CSVGTTAEAFF